What follows are 24 T cell receptor beta chains derived from one specimen sequenced in a study of prognosis after radiotherapy for stage I lung cancer. Two-round multiplex PCR, the amplification method, yielded TCR beta CDR3 from genomic DNA. First-round PCR, the initial amplification, used primers specific to each TRBV and TRBJ gene. MiXCR, run by TCRdb on the multiplex PCR reads, gives a single entry per CDR3 protein. The sample has around 16,000 distinct CDR3 sequences, about 15% seen once. This specimen was PBMCs, taken before or after stereotactic body radiation therapy (not recorded which). The receptor source for this set is a donor aged 50 or older with non-small cell lung cancer.

At least ten counts were recorded for this clonotype. In this CDR3 the conserved last residue, phenylalanine or tryptophan, is missing, so a read error is likely. The chain couples TRBV10-3 to TRBJ2-1, with D maybe TRBD2 (6 bases). The CDR3 has 14 residues. CDR1 ENHRY and CDR2 SYGVKD come from the germline V gene. Between the trimmed V and J ends, which lost 10 bases and 0 bases, there was a span of 13 bases. DNA for the CDR3: TGTGCCACCTCCACGGGGGTCTCCTACAATGAGCAGTTCTCC. Translating gives CATSTGVSYNEQFS.

Worth noting for this clonotype: This likely reflects a read error, since a far larger clone is one base away. The rearrangement links TRBV6-1 to TRBJ1-1; maybe TRBD1 (5 bases). This CDR3 contains 12 residues. CDR1 and CDR2 from the germline V gene are MNHNS and SASEGT. V was cut by 6 bases and J by 3 bases, with 8 bases left in between. CDR3 loop: CASRRGHTEAFF. The CDR3 DNA reads as TGTGCCAGCAGACGGGGACACACTGAAGCTTTCTTT.

This clonotype was seen repeatedly, ten times or more. V usage is TRBV28 and J usage is TRBJ1-3; D uncertain. The CDR3 totals 12 residues. The germline V gene encodes CDR1 MDHEN and CDR2 SYDVKM. V was shortened by 4 bases and J by 4 bases, with 5 bases between the two germline ends. The CDR3: CASSSVGNTIYF. The CDR3 DNA is TGTGCCAGCAGTTCGGTAGGAAACACCATATATTTT.

This clonotype has ten or more counts. The gene calls are TRBV12-3 or TRBV12-4 and TRBJ1-5; D gene ambiguous. V was shortened by 5 bases and J by 3 bases, with 14 bases between the two germline ends. This CDR3 has 15 residues. CDR3 sequence reads: CASSRDGWINQPQHF. In DNA, the CDR3 is TGTGCCAGCAGTCGCGACGGGTGGATCAATCAGCCCCAGCATTTT.

At least ten counts were recorded for this clonotype. The rearrangement uses TRBV24-1 and TRBJ1-5; 8 nucleotides line up with TRBD1. V lost 3 bases and J lost 7; bases outside the gene matches: 1. The length of the CDR3 is 13 residues. Germline assignment: CDR1 KGHDR and CDR2 SFDVKD. The CDR3 coding sequence is TGTGCCACCAGTGATCGGGACAGGCAGCCCCAGCATTTT. Its protein is CATSDRDRQPQHF.

This clonotype showed up many times. The J gene is TRBJ2-1, the V gene TRBV4-1, with 10 bases lining up with TRBD2. J gave up 2 bases and V 6 bases, and 4 bases lay outside the gene matches. The CDR3 has 15 residues. Germline V gene sequence: CDR1 MGHRA, CDR2 YSYEKL. The CDR3 loop reads CASSRTSGTYNEQFF. In DNA, the CDR3 is TGCGCCAGCAGTCGTACTAGCGGGACCTACAATGAGCAGTTCTTC.

Within the sample, this clonotype is medium-sized. The V call is TRBV30, the J call TRBJ1-4; no clear D. This CDR3 is built from 12 residues. V lost 5 bases and J lost 3, with 7 bases in between. CDR1 and CDR2 (germline): GTSNPN, SVGIG (reference sequence). CDR3 sequence (DNA): TGTGCCTGGGCGGGTTCTAATGAAAAACTGTTTTTT. Residues: CAWAGSNEKLFF.

This clonotype came up many times. This chain uses TRBV7-2 with TRBJ2-5; a weak D match, TRBD1 (6 bases). Germline V CDR1 and CDR2: SGHTA, FQGNSA. CDR3 size: 15 residues. The V and J ends lost 2 bases and 1 base respectively, with 11 bases between them. The CDR3 is CASSLQGLSQETQYF. CDR3 nucleotides: TGTGCCAGCAGCTTACAGGGGCTAAGCCAAGAGACCCAGTACTTC.

This clonotype was picked up many times. This rearrangement joins TRBV7-2 to TRBJ2-5; 10 bases fit TRBD2. Germline V gives CDR1 SGHTA, CDR2 FQGNSA. The CDR3 spans 18 residues. The ends lost 4 bases at V and 5 bases at J; junction bases unmatched: 16. CDR3 region: CASSSEGGLAGVRETQYF. The CDR3 DNA reads TGTGCCAGCAGCTCCGAGGGTGGGCTAGCGGGAGTGCGGGAGACCCAGTACTTC. The full variable domain, its missing parts supplied by reference TRBV7-2 and TRBJ2-5, is GAGVSQSPSNKVTEKGKDVELRCDPISGHTALYWYRQSLGQGLEFLIYFQGNSAPDKSGLPSDRFSAERTGGSVSTLTIQRTQQEDSAVYLCASSSEGGLAGVRETQYFGPGTRLLVL.

J is TRBJ2-7 and V is TRBV5-6, with D perhaps TRBD1 (6 bases). CDR1 is SGHDT, CDR2 YYEEEE, per germline. The V end lost 1 base, the J end lost 6 bases, and 14 bases lay between the germline ends. The CDR3 is 14 amino acids. This chain's CDR3 is CASSLTGLMGEQYF. CDR3 in DNA: TGTGCCAGCAGCTTGACAGGGCTTATGGGCGAGCAGTACTTC.

At least ten counts were recorded for this clonotype. The chain uses TRBV12-3 or TRBV12-4 and TRBJ2-3; a possible D gene is TRBD2 (5 bases). The CDR3 has 17 residues. Between the trimmed V and J ends, which lost 2 bases and 0 bases, there was a span of 15 bases. DNA for the CDR3: TGTGCCAGCAGTTTATATCTGAGCGGTACTAGCACAGATACGCAGTATTTT. Translated: CASSLYLSGTSTDTQYF.

The rearrangement uses TRBV7-2 and TRBJ2-7; 9 bases agree with TRBD2. This CDR3 has 14 amino acids. Germline values: CDR1 SGHTA, CDR2 FQGNSA. V lost 1 base, J lost 5 bases, and 3 bases stayed unmatched. The CDR3 sequence: CASSLGCGRDEQYF. In DNA, the CDR3 is TGTGCCAGCAGCTTAGGTTGCGGGAGGGACGAGCAGTACTTC.

This clonotype came up many times. This sequence joins TRBV6-1 and TRBJ2-1, with TRBD2 identical over 11 bases. Trimming took 8 bases from V and 6 from J; bases not matched to a gene: 18. Germline CDR1 MNHNS, CDR2 SASEGT. The CDR3 is 18 amino acids. CDR3 amino acids: CASLLNLKLAGGSNEQFF. DNA of the CDR3: TGTGCCAGCCTACTGAATTTAAAGCTAGCGGGAGGTAGCAATGAGCAGTTCTTC.

This clonotype showed up just once. The chain uses TRBV2 and TRBJ2-7; D is possibly TRBD1 (6 bases). V was cut by 6 bases and J by 0 bases, with 15 bases left in between. The CDR3 runs 15 residues. CDR1 is SNHLY, CDR2 FYNNEI, per germline. In DNA, the CDR3 is TGTGCCAGCAGCTTCGGGACAACCAACTCCTACGAGCAGTACTTC. This sequence encodes CASSFGTTNSYEQYF.

The sample holds many counts of this clonotype. V is TRBV3-1 and J is TRBJ2-7, with D perhaps being TRBD1 or TRBD2 (5 bases each). The CDR3 has 15 amino acids. The germline CDR1 and CDR2 sequences are LGHDT and YNNKEL (reference sequence). V was cut by 3 bases and J by 5 bases, with 17 bases left in between. CDR3 nucleotides: TGTGCCAGCAGCCAGAGGGGACGCCGCCTTAACGAGCAGTACTTC. Translating it yields CASSQRGRRLNEQYF.

This clonotype occurred many times. This chain joins TRBV3-1 and TRBJ1-2; D unresolved. The CDR3 has 12 residues. V was clipped by 1 base and J by 8 bases, with 8 bases between them. Germline assignment: CDR1 LGHDT and CDR2 YNNKEL (reference sequence). The CDR3 is CASSQAVYGYTF. In nucleotides, the CDR3 is TGTGCCAGCAGCCAAGCCGTGTACGGCTACACCTTC.

This clonotype was observed at least ten times. For the CDR3, the DNA is TGTGCCAGCAGCAAGGACACTAGCGGTCAAGAGACCCAGTACTTC. Its translation is CASSKDTSGQETQYF. This rearrangement joins TRBV7-2 to TRBJ2-5, with 8 bases lining up with TRBD2. V dropped 5 bases and J dropped 2; count of bases not matched to a gene: 7. The germline CDR1 and CDR2 sequences are SGHTA and FQGNSA. CDR3 length: 15 amino acids.

This clonotype was observed at least ten times. The chain carries TRBV28 and TRBJ1-1, with D possibly being TRBD1 (6 bases). The CDR3 loop spans 16 amino acids. Germline CDR1 is MDHEN and CDR2 is SYDVKM. V was pared by 6 bases and J by 1 base, with 18 bases between. In DNA form, the CDR3 reads TGTGCCAGCAGCTCGGGACACCATAGGGGGAACACTGAAGCTTTCTTT. Its protein is CASSSGHHRGNTEAFF.

This clonotype was recorded at least ten times. The chain combines TRBV20-1 with TRBJ1-1; D ambiguous. Germline CDR1 is DFQATT and CDR2 is SNEGSKA (reference sequence). The CDR3 runs 14 residues. V shed 3 bases and J shed 10 bases, with 21 bases lying between them. CDR3 sequence: CSASSIGDPGPAFF. CDR3 coding DNA: TGCAGTGCTAGTTCAATCGGGGATCCCGGTCCAGCTTTCTTT.

This clonotype was recorded many times. The chain links TRBV13 to TRBJ2-5; D is undetermined. The V gene's germline CDR1 is PRHDT and CDR2 FYEKMQ (reference sequence). Trimming pared 0 bases from V and 2 bases from J, leaving 4 bases between. This CDR3 comprises 13 residues. The CDR3 region has the DNA TGTGCCAGCAGCTTAGGTGTTCAAGAGACCCAGTACTTC. Translating gives CASSLGVQETQYF.

This clonotype was seen many times. The chain links TRBV7-9 to TRBJ2-7, with 10 nucleotides matching TRBD1. CDR1 is SEHNR and CDR2 is FQNEAQ in the germline V gene (reference sequence). V was pared by 5 bases and J by 0 bases, with 7 bases of the junction left unmatched. The CDR3 consists of 16 residues. CDR3 sequence: CASSHRTGGDSYEQYV. The CDR3 DNA reads TGTGCCAGCAGCCATCGGACAGGGGGAGACTCCTACGAGCAGTACGTC.

The chain couples TRBV28 to TRBJ2-7, with D perhaps matching TRBD1 (5 bases). Trimming shortened V by 5 bases and J by 3 bases, and 8 bases separated the two germline ends. The CDR3 sequence is 12 residues long. Per germline, CDR1 MDHEN and CDR2 SYDVKM. The CDR3 bases are TGTGCCAGCAGTCAGGACAACTACGAGCAGTACTTC. Its translation is CASSQDNYEQYF.

This clonotype was recorded at least ten times. The genes are TRBV6-1 and TRBJ2-1; the match to TRBD2 covers 8 bases. CDR3 length: 15 residues. The J segment lost 0 bases and the V segment lost 6 bases, leaving 4 bases of the junction unmatched. Germline V gene lookup returns CDR1 MNHNS and CDR2 SASEGT. The CDR3 loop is CASRLSGSSYNEQFF. The CDR3 DNA is TGTGCCAGCAGACTGAGCGGGAGCTCCTACAATGAGCAGTTCTTC.

This clonotype showed up many times. The CDR3 sequence: CASSLWDPRGQGAWQPQHF. The CDR3 DNA reads TGTGCCAGCAGTTTATGGGACCCTCGAGGGCAGGGGGCTTGGCAGCCCCAGCATTTT. The chain uses TRBV27 and TRBJ1-5; TRBD1 aligns across 8 bases. The CDR3 is 19 residues long. The germline V gene has CDR1 MNHEY and CDR2 SMNVEV (reference sequence). Trimming cost V 1 base and J 7 bases; bases outside gene matches: 18.